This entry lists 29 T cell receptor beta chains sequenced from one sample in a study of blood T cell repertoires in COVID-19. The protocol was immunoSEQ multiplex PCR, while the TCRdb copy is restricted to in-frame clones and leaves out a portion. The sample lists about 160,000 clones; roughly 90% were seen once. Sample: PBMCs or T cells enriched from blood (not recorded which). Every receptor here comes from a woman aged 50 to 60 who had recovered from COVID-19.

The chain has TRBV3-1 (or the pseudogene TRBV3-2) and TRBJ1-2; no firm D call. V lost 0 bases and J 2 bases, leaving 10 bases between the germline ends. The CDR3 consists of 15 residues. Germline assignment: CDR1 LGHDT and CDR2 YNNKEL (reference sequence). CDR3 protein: CASSQDVLRNYGYTF. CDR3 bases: TGTGCCAGCAGCCAAGATGTCCTTCGGAACTATGGCTACACCTTC.

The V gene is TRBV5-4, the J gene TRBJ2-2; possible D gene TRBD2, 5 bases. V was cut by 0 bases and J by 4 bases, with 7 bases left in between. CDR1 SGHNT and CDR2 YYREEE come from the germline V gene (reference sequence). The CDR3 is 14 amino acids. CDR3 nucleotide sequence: TGTGCCAGCAGCTTGGGCGGGTTCACCGGGGAGCTGTTTTTT. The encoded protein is CASSLGGFTGELFF.

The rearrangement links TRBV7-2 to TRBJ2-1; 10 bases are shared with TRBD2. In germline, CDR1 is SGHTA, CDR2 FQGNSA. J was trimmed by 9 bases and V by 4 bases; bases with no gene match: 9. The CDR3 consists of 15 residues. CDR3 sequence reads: CASSSQRGGLGEQFF. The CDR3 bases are TGTGCCAGCAGCTCCCAGCGGGGGGGCCTCGGTGAGCAGTTCTTC.

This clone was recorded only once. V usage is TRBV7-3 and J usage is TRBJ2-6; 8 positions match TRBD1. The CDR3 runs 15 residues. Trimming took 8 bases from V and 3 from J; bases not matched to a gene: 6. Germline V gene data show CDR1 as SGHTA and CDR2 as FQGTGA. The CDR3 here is CASRQGAGGANVLTF. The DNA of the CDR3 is TGTGCCAGCCGGCAGGGGGCAGGTGGGGCCAACGTCCTGACTTTC.

DNA for the CDR3: TGTGCCAGCAGGGCAACACGAGGGACCGGGGAGCTGTTTTTT. Encoded protein: CASRATRGTGELFF. The chain recombines TRBV6-5 with TRBJ2-2; the D gene is possibly TRBD2 (5 bases). V was trimmed by 6 bases and J by 5 bases, leaving 13 bases between them. Germline V gives CDR1 MNHEY, CDR2 SVGAGI. The CDR3 contains 14 residues.

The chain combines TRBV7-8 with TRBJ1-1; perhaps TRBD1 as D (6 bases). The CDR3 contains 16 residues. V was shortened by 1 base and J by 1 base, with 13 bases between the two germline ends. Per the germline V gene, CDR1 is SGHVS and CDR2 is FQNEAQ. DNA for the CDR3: TGTGCCAGCAGCTTAGTTGCGGTCAGGGGGAACACTGAAGCTTTCTTT. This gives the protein CASSLVAVRGNTEAFF.

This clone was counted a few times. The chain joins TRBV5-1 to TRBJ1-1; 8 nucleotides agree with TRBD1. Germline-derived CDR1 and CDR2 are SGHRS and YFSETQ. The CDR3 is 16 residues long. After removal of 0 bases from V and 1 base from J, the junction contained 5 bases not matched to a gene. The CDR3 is CASSLGQGTRNTEAFF. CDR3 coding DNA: TGCGCCAGCAGCTTGGGACAGGGGACTCGGAACACTGAAGCTTTCTTT.

This chain's CDR3 is CATSDPRGLGTGELFF. The DNA of the CDR3 is TGTGCCACCAGTGACCCGAGGGGGCTTGGCACCGGGGAGCTGTTTTTT. The rearrangement joins TRBV24-1 to TRBJ2-2, with 7 bases aligning to TRBD1. This CDR3 spans 16 amino acids. Trimming removed 4 bases from V and 4 bases from J; junction bases left unmatched: 8. CDR1 is KGHDR, CDR2 SFDVKD, per germline.

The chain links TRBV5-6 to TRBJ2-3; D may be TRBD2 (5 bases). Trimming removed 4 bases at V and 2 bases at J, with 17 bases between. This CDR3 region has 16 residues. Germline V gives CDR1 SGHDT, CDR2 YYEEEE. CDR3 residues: CASSPFLASYTDTQYF. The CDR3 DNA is TGTGCCAGCAGCCCATTTCTAGCTAGTTACACAGATACGCAGTATTTT. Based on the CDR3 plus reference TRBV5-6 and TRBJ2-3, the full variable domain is DAGVTQSPTHLIKTRGQQVTLRCSPKSGHDTVSWYQQALGQGPQFIFQYYEEEERQRGNFPDRFSGHQFPNYSSELNVNALLLGDSALYLCASSPFLASYTDTQYFGPGTRLTVL.

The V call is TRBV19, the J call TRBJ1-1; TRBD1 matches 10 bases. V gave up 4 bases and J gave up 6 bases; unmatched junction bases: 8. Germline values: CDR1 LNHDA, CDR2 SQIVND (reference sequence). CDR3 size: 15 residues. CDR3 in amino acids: CASSTPTGGAAEAFF. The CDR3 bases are TGTGCCAGTAGTACCCCGACAGGGGGCGCGGCTGAAGCTTTCTTT.

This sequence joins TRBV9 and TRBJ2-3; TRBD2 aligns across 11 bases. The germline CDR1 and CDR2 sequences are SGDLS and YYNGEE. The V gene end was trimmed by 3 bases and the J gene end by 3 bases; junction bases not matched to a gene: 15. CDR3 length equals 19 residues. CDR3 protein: CASSGGAGPSGGITDTQYF. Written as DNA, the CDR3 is TGTGCCAGCAGCGGCGGGGCCGGGCCTAGCGGGGGGATAACAGATACGCAGTATTTT.

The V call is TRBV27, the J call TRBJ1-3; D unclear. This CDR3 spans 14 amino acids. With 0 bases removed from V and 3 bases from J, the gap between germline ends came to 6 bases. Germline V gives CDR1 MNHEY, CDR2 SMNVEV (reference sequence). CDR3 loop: CASSLSMSGNTIYF. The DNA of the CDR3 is TGTGCCAGCAGTTTATCGATGAGTGGAAACACCATATATTTT.

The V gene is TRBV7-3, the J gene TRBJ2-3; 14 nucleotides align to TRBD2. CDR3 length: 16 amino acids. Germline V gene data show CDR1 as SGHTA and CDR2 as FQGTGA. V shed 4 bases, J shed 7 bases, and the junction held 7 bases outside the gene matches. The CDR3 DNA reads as TGTGCCAGCAGCTCCTCCGGACTAGCGGGGGGATATACGCAGTATTTT. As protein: CASSSSGLAGGYTQYF.

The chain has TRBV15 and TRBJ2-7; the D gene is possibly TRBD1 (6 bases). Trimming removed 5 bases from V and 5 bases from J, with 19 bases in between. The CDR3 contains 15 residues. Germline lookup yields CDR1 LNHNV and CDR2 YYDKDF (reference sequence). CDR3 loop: CATSDSRMGANEQYF. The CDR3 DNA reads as TGTGCCACCAGCGACAGCAGAATGGGGGCCAACGAGCAGTACTTC.

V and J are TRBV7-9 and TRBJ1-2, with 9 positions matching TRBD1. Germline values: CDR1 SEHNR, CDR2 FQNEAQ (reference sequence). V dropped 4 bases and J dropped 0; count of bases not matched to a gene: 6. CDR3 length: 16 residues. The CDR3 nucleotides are TGTGCCAGCAGCTCCGGGACAGGGACTTCTAACTATGGCTACACCTTC. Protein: CASSSGTGTSNYGYTF.

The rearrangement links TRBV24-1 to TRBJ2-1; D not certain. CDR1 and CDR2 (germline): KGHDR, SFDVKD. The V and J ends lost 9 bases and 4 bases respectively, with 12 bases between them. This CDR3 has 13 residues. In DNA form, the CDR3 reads TGTGCCACCGCCGCGGTGGCTTACAATGAGCAGTTCTTC. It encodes CATAAVAYNEQFF.

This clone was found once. The chain's CDR3 is CSASTGGAGEKLFF. The DNA of the CDR3 is TGCAGTGCTAGTACAGGGGGCGCCGGTGAAAAACTGTTTTTT. This chain joins TRBV20-1 and TRBJ1-4, with 9 bases lining up with TRBD1. The CDR3 is made up of 14 amino acids. The germline CDR1 and CDR2 sequences are DFQATT and SNEGSKA (reference sequence). J gave up 7 bases and V 3 bases, and 6 bases lay outside the gene matches.

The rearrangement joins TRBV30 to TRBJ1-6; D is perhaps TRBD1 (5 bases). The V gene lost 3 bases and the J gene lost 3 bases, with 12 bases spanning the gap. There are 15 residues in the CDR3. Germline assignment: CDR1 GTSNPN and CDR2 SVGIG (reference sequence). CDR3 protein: CAWSQTAIYNSPLHF. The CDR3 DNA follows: TGTGCCTGGAGCCAGACAGCTATCTATAATTCACCCCTCCACTTT.

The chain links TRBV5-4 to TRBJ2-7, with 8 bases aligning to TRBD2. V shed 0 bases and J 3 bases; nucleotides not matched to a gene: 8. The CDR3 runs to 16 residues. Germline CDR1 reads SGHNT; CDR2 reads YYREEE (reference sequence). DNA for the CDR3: TGTGCCAGCAGCTTGGGTTTAGCGGGGACCAACTACGAGCAGTACTTC. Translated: CASSLGLAGTNYEQYF.

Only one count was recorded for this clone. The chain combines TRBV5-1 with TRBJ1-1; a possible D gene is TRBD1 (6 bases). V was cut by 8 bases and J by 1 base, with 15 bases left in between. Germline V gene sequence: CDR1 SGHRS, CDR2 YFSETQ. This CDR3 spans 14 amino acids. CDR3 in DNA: TGCGCCAGTCGAGGACAGTCCTCGAACACTGAAGCTTTCTTT. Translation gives CASRGQSSNTEAFF.

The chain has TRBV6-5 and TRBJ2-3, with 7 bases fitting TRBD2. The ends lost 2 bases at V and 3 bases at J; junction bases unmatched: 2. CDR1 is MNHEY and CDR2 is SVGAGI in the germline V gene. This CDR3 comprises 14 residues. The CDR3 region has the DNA TGTGCCAGCAGTTACGAGCGGGGAACAGATACGCAGTATTTT. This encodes CASSYERGTDTQYF.

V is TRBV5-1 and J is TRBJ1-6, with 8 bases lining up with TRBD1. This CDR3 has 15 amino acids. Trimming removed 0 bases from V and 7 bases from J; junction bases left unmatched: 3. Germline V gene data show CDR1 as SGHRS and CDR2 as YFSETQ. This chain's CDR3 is CASSLEQGGNSPLHF. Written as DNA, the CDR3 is TGCGCCAGCAGCTTGGAACAGGGGGGAAATTCACCCCTCCACTTT.

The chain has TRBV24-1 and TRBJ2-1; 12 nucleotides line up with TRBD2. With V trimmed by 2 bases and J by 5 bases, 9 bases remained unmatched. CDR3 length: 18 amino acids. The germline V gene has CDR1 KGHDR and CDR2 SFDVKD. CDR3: CATSDSIPGLAGHNEQFF. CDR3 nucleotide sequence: TGTGCCACCAGTGATTCGATCCCGGGACTAGCGGGCCACAATGAGCAGTTCTTC.

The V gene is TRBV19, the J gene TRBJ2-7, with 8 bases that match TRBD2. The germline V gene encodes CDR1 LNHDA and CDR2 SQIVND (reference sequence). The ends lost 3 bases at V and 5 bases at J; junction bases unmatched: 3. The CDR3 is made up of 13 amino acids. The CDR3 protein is CASSIGGGNEQYF. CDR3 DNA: TGTGCCAGTAGTATCGGGGGGGGCAACGAGCAGTACTTC.

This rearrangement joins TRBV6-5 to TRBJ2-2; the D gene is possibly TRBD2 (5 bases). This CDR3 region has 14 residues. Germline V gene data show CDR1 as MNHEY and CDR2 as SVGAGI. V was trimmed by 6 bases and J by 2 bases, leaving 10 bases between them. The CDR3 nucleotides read TGTGCCAGCAGGTCTAGCAGCAACACCGGGGAGCTGTTTTTT. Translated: CASRSSSNTGELFF.

Here the CDR3 DNA reads TGTGCCAGCAGACCCAAATCCTTGAACAGGGCGGGTGAAGCTTTCTTT. It specifies CASRPKSLNRAGEAFF. The chain combines TRBV27 with TRBJ1-1; perhaps TRBD1 as D (6 bases). V was trimmed by 6 bases and J by 7 bases, leaving 24 bases between them. The CDR3 runs 16 residues. Germline V gene lookup returns CDR1 MNHEY and CDR2 SMNVEV (reference sequence).

The CDR3 region has the DNA TGTGCCAGCACTCACCGGACAGGGGTTTACGAGCAGTACTTC. Protein: CASTHRTGVYEQYF. The V call is TRBV6-6, the J call TRBJ2-7, with 9 positions matching TRBD1. The CDR3 is made up of 14 amino acids. The J segment lost 4 bases and the V segment lost 7 bases, leaving 8 bases of the junction unmatched. Germline lookup yields CDR1 MNHNY and CDR2 SVGAGI (reference sequence).

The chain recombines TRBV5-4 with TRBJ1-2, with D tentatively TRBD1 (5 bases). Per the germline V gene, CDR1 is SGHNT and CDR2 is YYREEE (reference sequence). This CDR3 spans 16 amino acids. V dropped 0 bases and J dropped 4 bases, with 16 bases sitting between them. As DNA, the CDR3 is TGTGCCAGCAGCTTGGACAGTGCGGGACGGTCCTATGGCTACACCTTC. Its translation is CASSLDSAGRSYGYTF. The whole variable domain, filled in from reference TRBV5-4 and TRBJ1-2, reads ETGVTQSPTHLIKTRGQQVTLRCSSQSGHNTVSWYQQALGQGPQFIFQYYREEENGRGNFPPRFSGLQFPNYSSELNVNALELDDSALYLCASSLDSAGRSYGYTFGSGTRLTVV.

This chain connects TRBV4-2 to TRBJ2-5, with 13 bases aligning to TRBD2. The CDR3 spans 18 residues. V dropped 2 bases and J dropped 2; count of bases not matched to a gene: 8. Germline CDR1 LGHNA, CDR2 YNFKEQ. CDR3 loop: CASSQTSGGAGEQETQYF. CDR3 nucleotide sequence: TGTGCCAGCAGCCAAACTAGCGGGGGGGCCGGGGAACAAGAGACCCAGTACTTC.